The rows below give T cell receptor beta chains drawn from one sample of a study of metastatic and nonmetastatic thyroid tumors. TCRdb reanalyzed the PCR reads via MiXCR. The sample lists tens of thousands of clones; approximately 15% were seen once. Sequences were obtained from blood. The receptors were sampled from a female donor with papillary thyroid cancer or a benign thyroid nodule (not recorded which). Some clones in this sample may be carry-over from other donors' samples. Each CDR3 is given without its conserved first and last residue. Each record gives: V gene, J gene, CDR3 protein.

V: TRBV7-8; J: TRBJ2-1; CDR3: ASSLAPTSEQF
V: TRBV20-1; J: TRBJ2-5; CDR3: SASLGLETQY
V: TRBV20-1; J: TRBJ2-3; CDR3: SAGARLAGTDTQY
V: TRBV13; J: TRBJ1-5; CDR3: ASSALTGTNLNSNQPQH
V: TRBV7-9; J: TRBJ2-5; CDR3: ASGLEGQWSETQY
V: TRBV12-3/TRBV12-4; J: TRBJ2-1; CDR3: ASSPLDAPPAEQF
V: TRBV28; J: TRBJ2-2; CDR3: ASSLRSMGQARSGELF
V: TRBV28; J: TRBJ2-7; CDR3: ASSSQPYEQY
V: TRBV5-8; J: TRBJ2-5; CDR3: ASSFPSTRETQY
V: TRBV12-3/TRBV12-4; J: TRBJ2-7; CDR3: ASSLQGSAYEQY
V: TRBV2; J: TRBJ2-5; CDR3: ASKREETQY
V: TRBV11-2; J: TRBJ2-1; CDR3: ASSLGQEQF
V: TRBV7-6; J: TRBJ2-1; CDR3: ASSLSAGTGTSNEQF
V: TRBV12-3/TRBV12-4; J: TRBJ1-4; CDR3: ASSLRSRSEKLF
V: TRBV19; J: TRBJ1-2; CDR3: ASRGYGYT
V: TRBV7-2; J: TRBJ2-1; CDR3: ASRGSGDEQF
V: TRBV6-2/TRBV6-3; J: TRBJ2-1; CDR3: ASGRGSGSSEQF
V: TRBV20-1; J: TRBJ1-3; CDR3: SARSSGNTIY
V: TRBV28; J: TRBJ2-1; CDR3: ASISLNWWGDEQF
V: TRBV5-4; J: TRBJ2-1; CDR3: ASSLLQRDYNEQF
V: TRBV29-1; J: TRBJ2-2; CDR3: SAAGGGFVNTGELF
V: TRBV6-1; J: TRBJ1-6; CDR3: ASRYEGGYNSPLH
V: TRBV20-1; J: TRBJ1-5; CDR3: SASDRGPKQPQH
V: TRBV3-1; J: TRBJ2-6; CDR3: ASSQDPRGAGANVLT
V: TRBV10-2; J: TRBJ1-2; CDR3: ASTQGNSNYGYT
V: TRBV27; J: TRBJ2-2; CDR3: ASSPGAGSGSGELF
V: TRBV20-1; J: TRBJ1-4; CDR3: SARRTGGSNEKLF
V: TRBV12-3/TRBV12-4; J: TRBJ1-6; CDR3: ASSIGLGTGENSPLY
V: TRBV30; J: TRBJ2-2; CDR3: AWSGASGANTGELF
V: TRBV14; J: TRBJ2-7; CDR3: ASSQGDRAYEQY
V: TRBV6-4; J: TRBJ2-3; CDR3: ASSEQSGGSTDTQY
V: TRBV12-3/TRBV12-4; J: TRBJ2-5; CDR3: ASRRKRGSEETQY
V: TRBV15; J: TRBJ1-3; CDR3: ATSRDVSSGNTIY
V: TRBV6-2/TRBV6-3; J: TRBJ2-7; CDR3: ASSYTHGPDEQY
V: TRBV7-9; J: TRBJ1-4; CDR3: ASSPYSLATNEKLF
V: TRBV27; J: TRBJ2-1; CDR3: ASSFSLTLGLNVDNEQF
V: TRBV6-2/TRBV6-3; J: TRBJ1-2; CDR3: ASSYSDNYGYT
V: TRBV5-1; J: TRBJ2-1; CDR3: ASSSTNGLVGEQF
V: TRBV28; J: TRBJ2-1; CDR3: ASRGQGRYNEQF
V: TRBV12-3/TRBV12-4; J: TRBJ2-3; CDR3: ASTKTGENPDTQY
V: TRBV7-3; J: TRBJ2-5; CDR3: ASSLNSPRETQY
V: TRBV27; J: TRBJ2-1; CDR3: ASNGASGYPYNEQF
V: TRBV18; J: TRBJ1-4; CDR3: ASSPRRDNEKLF
V: TRBV6-1; J: TRBJ1-6; CDR3: ASRARVSNSPLH
V: TRBV20-1; J: TRBJ2-7; CDR3: SARDSISYEQY
V: TRBV9; J: TRBJ1-2; CDR3: ASSPRGADTYGYT
V: TRBV29-1; J: TRBJ2-7; CDR3: SVGRDPSDEQY
V: TRBV29-1; J: TRBJ2-1; CDR3: SVATSGRLHEQF
V: TRBV5-1; J: TRBJ2-7; CDR3: ASSLEGHRYEQY
V: TRBV5-5; J: TRBJ2-1; CDR3: ASSVGQSSYNEQF
V: TRBV28; J: TRBJ2-7; CDR3: ASSSYPSRTYEQY
V: TRBV19; J: TRBJ1-1; CDR3: ATDRGLGTEAF
V: TRBV12-3/TRBV12-4; J: TRBJ2-5; CDR3: ASRRRPLAEEAQY
V: TRBV4-3; J: TRBJ2-7; CDR3: ASSQGSDEQY
V: TRBV12-3/TRBV12-4; J: TRBJ1-1; CDR3: ASSGLGVEAF
V: TRBV24-1; J: TRBJ2-3; CDR3: ATSVPGPRGTDTQY
V: TRBV28; J: TRBJ1-2; CDR3: ASSLSARGGGYT
V: TRBV6-1; J: TRBJ2-7; CDR3: ASSHGFDPYEQY
V: TRBV28; J: TRBJ2-3; CDR3: ASRMPSSTDTQY